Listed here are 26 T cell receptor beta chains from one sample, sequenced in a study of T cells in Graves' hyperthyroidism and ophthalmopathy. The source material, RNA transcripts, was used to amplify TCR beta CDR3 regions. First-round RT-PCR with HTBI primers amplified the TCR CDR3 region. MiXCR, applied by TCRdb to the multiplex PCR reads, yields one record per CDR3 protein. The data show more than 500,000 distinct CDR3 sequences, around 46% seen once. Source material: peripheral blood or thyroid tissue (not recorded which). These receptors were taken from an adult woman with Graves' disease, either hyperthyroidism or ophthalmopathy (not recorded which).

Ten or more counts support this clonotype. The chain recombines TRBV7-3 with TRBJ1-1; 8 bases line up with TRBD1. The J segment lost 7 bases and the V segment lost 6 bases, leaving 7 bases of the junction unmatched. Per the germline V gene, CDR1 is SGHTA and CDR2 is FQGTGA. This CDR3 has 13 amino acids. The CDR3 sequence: CASSFTGGGEAFF. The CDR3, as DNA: TGTGCCAGCAGTTTTACAGGGGGGGGTGAAGCTTTCTTT.

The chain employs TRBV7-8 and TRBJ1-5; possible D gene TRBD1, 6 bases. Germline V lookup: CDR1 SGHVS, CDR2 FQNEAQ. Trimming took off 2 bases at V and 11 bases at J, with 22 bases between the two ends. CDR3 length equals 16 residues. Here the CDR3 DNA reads TGTGCCAGCAGCTTAAGCTTAGGGGGAAACCAAGAGACCCAGCATTTT. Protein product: CASSLSLGGNQETQHF.

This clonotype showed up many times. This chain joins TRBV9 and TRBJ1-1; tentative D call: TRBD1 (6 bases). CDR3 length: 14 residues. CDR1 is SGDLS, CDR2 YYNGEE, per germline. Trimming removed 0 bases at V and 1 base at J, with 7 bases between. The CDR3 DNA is TGTGCCAGCAGCGTAGGGGGACAGAACACTGAAGCTTTCTTT. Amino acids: CASSVGGQNTEAFF.

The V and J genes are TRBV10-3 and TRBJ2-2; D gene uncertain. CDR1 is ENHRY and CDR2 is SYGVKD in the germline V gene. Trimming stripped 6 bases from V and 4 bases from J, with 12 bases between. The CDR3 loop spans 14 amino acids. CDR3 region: CAISGDTLTGELFF. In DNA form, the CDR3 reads TGTGCCATCAGCGGTGACACCCTCACCGGGGAGCTGTTTTTT.

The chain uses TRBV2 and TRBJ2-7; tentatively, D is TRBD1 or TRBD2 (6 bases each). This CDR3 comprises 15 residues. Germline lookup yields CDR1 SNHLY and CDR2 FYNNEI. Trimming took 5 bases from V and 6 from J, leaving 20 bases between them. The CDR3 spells CASSHREAFLSEQYF. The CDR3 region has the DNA TGTGCCAGCAGTCACAGGGAGGCTTTCCTGAGCGAGCAGTACTTC.

The CDR3 here is CAIRQTGGDEKLFF. As DNA, the CDR3 is TGTGCCATCAGGCAGACAGGGGGGGATGAAAAACTGTTTTTT. V and J are TRBV10-3 and TRBJ1-4; 9 positions match TRBD1. CDR1 and CDR2 (germline): ENHRY, SYGVKD. Trimming removed 6 bases from V and 6 bases from J; junction bases left unmatched: 5. CDR3 length: 14 residues.

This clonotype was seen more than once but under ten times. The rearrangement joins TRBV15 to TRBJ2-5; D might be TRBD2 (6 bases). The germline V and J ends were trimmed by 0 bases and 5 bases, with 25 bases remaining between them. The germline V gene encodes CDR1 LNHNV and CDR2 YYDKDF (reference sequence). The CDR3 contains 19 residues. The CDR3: CATSRDQSYTGLSVETQYF. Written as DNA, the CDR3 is TGTGCCACCAGCAGAGACCAAAGCTACACGGGACTCTCGGTGGAGACCCAGTACTTC.

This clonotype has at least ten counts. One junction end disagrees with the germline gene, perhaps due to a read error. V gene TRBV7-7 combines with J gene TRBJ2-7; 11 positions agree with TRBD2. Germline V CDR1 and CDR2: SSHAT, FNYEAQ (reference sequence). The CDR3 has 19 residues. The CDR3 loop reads CASSSRVGLAAYPSYEQYF. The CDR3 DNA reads TGTGCTAGCAGCTCTAGAGTGGGACTAGCGGCCTACCCTTCCTACGAGCAGTACTTC.

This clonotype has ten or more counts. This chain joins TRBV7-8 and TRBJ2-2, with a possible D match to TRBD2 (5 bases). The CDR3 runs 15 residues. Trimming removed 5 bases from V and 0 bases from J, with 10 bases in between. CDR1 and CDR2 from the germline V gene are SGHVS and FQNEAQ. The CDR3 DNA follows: TGTGCCAGCAGCCCCATACTAGCGAACACCGGGGAGCTGTTTTTT. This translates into CASSPILANTGELFF. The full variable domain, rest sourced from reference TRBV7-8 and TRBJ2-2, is GAGVSQSPRYKVAKRGQDVALRCDPISGHVSLFWYQQALGQGPEFLTYFQNEAQLDKSGLPSDRFFAERPEGSVSTLKIQRTQQEDSAVYLCASSPILANTGELFFGEGSRLTVL.

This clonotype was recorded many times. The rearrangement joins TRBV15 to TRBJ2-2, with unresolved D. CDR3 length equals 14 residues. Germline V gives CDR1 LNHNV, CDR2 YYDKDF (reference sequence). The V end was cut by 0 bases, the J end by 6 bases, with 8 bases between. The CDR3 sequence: CATSRENEAGELFF. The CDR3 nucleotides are TGTGCCACCAGCAGAGAAAATGAGGCCGGGGAGCTGTTTTTT.

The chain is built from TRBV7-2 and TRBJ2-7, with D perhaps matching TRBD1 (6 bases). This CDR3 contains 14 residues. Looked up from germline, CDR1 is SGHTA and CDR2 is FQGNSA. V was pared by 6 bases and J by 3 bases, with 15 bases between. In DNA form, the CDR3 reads TGTGCCAGCAGACCACGAGGACAGAACTACGAGCAGTACTTC. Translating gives CASRPRGQNYEQYF.

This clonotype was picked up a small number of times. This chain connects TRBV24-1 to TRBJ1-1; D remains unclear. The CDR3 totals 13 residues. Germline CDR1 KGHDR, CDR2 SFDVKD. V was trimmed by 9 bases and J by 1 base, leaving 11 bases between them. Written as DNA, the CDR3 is TGTGCCACCTCACTTGGTACGAACACTGAAGCTTTCTTT. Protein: CATSLGTNTEAFF.

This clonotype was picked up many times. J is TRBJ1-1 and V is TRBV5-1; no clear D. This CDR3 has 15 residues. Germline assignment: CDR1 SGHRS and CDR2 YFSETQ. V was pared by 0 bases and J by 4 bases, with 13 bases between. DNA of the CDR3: TGCGCCAGCAGCTTGGGTCCAGACGGCCTCACTGAAGCTTTCTTT. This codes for CASSLGPDGLTEAFF.

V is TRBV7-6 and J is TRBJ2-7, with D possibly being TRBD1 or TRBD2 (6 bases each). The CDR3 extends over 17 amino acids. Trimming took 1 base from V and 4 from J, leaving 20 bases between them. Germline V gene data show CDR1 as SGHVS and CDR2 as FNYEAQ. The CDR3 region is CASSLGPRDTAGYEQYF. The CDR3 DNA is TGTGCCAGCAGCTTAGGTCCAAGGGACACCGCGGGGTACGAGCAGTACTTC.

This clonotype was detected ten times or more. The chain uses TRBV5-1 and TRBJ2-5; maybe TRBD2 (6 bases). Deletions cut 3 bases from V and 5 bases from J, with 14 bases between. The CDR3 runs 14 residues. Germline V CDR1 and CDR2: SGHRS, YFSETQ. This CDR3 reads CASSWQTRSETQYF. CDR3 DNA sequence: TGCGCCAGCAGCTGGCAGACTAGAAGCGAGACCCAGTACTTC.

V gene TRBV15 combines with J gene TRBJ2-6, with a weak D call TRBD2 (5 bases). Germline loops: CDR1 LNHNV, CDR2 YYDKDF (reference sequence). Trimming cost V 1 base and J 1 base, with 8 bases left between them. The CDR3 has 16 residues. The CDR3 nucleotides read TGTGCCACCAGCAGAGGGAGGACGTCTGGGGCCAACGTCCTGACTTTC. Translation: CATSRGRTSGANVLTF.

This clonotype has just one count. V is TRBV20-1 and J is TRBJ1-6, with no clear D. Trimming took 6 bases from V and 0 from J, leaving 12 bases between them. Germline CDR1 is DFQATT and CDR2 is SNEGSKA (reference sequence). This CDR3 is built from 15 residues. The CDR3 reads CSAVYVSSYNSPLHF. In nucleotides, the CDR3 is TGCAGTGCAGTATACGTGAGCTCCTATAATTCACCCCTCCACTTT.

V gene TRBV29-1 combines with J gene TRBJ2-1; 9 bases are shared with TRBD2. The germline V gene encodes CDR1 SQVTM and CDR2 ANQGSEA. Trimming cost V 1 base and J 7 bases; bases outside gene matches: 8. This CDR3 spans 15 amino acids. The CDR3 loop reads CSVEGYSGSWNEQFF. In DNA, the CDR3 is TGCAGCGTTGAAGGTTATAGCGGGAGCTGGAATGAGCAGTTCTTC.

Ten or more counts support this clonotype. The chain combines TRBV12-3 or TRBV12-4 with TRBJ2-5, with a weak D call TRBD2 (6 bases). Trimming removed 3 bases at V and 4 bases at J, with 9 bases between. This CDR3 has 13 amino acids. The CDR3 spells CASSFGGGETQYF. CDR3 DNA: TGTGCCAGCAGTTTTGGGGGAGGAGAGACCCAGTACTTC.

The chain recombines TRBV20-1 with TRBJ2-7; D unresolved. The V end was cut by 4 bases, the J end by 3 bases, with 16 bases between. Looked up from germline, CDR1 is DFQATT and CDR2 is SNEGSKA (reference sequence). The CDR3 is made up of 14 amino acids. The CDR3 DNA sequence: TGCAGTGCTACCCGAGGTGGTAGTTTCTACGAGCAGTACTTC. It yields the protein CSATRGGSFYEQYF.

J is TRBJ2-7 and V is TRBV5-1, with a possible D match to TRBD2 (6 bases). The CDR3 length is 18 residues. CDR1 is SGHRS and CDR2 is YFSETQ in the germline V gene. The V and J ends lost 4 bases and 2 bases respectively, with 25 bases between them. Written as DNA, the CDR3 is TGCGCCAGCAGCGTCCGGGGGTTGCGGGATGGTGGGGCCTACGAGCAGTACTTC. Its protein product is CASSVRGLRDGGAYEQYF. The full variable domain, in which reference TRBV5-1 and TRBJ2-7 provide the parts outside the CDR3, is KAGVTQTPRYLIKTRGQQVTLSCSPISGHRSVSWYQQTPGQGLQFLFEYFSETQRNKGNFPGRFSGRQFSNSRSEMNVSTLELGDSALYLCASSVRGLRDGGAYEQYFGPGTRLTVT.

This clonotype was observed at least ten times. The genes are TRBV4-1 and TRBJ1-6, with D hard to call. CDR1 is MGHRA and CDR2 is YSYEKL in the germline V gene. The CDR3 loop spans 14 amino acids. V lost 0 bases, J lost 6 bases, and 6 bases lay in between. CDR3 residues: CASSQDRVNSPLHF. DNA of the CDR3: TGCGCCAGCAGCCAAGATCGGGTTAATTCACCCCTCCACTTT.

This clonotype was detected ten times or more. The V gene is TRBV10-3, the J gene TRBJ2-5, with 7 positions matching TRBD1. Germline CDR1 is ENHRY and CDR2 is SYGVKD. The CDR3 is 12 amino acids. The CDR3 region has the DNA TGTGCTAGAGTGACAGGGCAAGAGACCCAGTACTTC. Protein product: CARVTGQETQYF.

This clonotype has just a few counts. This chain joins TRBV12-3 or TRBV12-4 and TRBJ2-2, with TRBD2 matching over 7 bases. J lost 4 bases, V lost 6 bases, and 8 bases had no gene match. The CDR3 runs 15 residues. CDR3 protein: CASRSWEGSTGELFF. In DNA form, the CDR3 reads TGTGCCAGCAGAAGTTGGGAGGGCAGCACCGGGGAGCTGTTTTTT.

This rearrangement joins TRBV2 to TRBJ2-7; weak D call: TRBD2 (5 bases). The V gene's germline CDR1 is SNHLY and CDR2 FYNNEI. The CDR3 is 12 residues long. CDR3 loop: CAYYRDPYEQYF. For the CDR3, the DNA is TGTGCTTATTACCGGGATCCGTACGAGCAGTACTTC.

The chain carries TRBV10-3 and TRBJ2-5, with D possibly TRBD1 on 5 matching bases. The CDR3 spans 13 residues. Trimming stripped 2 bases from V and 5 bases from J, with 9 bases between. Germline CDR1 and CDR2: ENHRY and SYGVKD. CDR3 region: CAISERGSETQYF. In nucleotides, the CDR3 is TGTGCCATCAGTGAGAGGGGCTCGGAGACCCAGTACTTC.